This is a list of T cell receptor beta chains from one sample in a study of shared clonotypes between healthy human individuals. Assay used: immunoSEQ multiplex PCR; TCRdb lists only in-frame clones, some missing. The sample lists about 2.3 million clones; about nine tenths were seen once. The source material was naive CD4+ T cells from PBMCs. The source is a man aged 18 to 29 in good health. Some clones in this sample may be carry-over from other donors' samples. CDR3s include the opening cysteine and the closing phenylalanine or tryptophan. The D gene is left open where the match is weak. Size is stated for part of the rows, as once, few or many counts, or as a class when the clone is expanded.

J: TRBJ1-4; D: TRBD1; V: TRBV19; size: .; DNA: TGTGCCAGCGCGGGACAGGGTGGCGAAAAACTGTTTTTT; CDR3: CASAGQGGEKLFF
J: TRBJ2-7; D: .; V: TRBV5-1; size: .; DNA: TGCGCCAGCAACAATGGAGAGGGGACCGGCGAGCAGTACTTC; CDR3: CASNNGEGTGEQYF
J: TRBJ1-4; D: .; V: TRBV10-3; size: .; DNA: TGTGCCACCCAACAGTTTACTAATGAAAAACTGTTTTTT; CDR3: CATQQFTNEKLFF
J: TRBJ2-3; D: TRBD2; V: TRBV7-3; size: .; DNA: TGTGCCAGCAGCTTAGTGGCTAGCGGGGATACGCAGTATTTT; CDR3: CASSLVASGDTQYF
J: TRBJ1-1; D: .; V: TRBV19; size: .; DNA: TGTGCCACCTCGAGACAGATGAACACTGAAGCTTTCTTT; CDR3: CATSRQMNTEAFF
J: TRBJ1-3; D: TRBD1; V: TRBV5-1; size: .; DNA: TGCGCCAGCAGCTCGGGACAGCTCTTCTCTGGAAACACCATATATTTT; CDR3: CASSSGQLFSGNTIYF
J: TRBJ1-2; D: TRBD1; V: TRBV28; size: .; DNA: TGTGCCAGCAGCCTCCCAGGGGGCCAAAACACCTTC; CDR3: CASSLPGGQNTF
J: TRBJ2-2; D: .; V: TRBV6-6; size: .; DNA: TGTGCCAGCAGTTACTTTCGGGGGGAGCTGTTTTTT; CDR3: CASSYFRGELFF
J: TRBJ2-3; D: .; V: TRBV19; size: .; DNA: TGTGCCAGTAGTGGGGGTGAAAGCACAGATACGCAGTATTTT; CDR3: CASSGGESTDTQYF
J: TRBJ2-1; D: TRBD1; V: TRBV4-1; size: once; DNA: TGCGCCAGCAGATTAGGGGGCCAGGCGTGGAATGAGCAGTTCTTC; CDR3: CASRLGGQAWNEQFF
J: TRBJ2-5; D: .; V: TRBV7-7; size: .; DNA: TGTGCCAGCAGCTTAGGGAGCGCTCAAGAGACCCAGTACTTC; CDR3: CASSLGSAQETQYF
J: TRBJ1-2; D: TRBD1; V: TRBV6-5; size: .; DNA: TGTGCCAGCAGCACAGGGGGTGGCTACACCTTC; CDR3: CASSTGGGYTF
J: TRBJ2-7; D: .; V: TRBV28; size: .; DNA: TGTGCCAGCACCTCCAGTCCAGGACGGCGCTCCTACGAGCAGTACTTC; CDR3: CASTSSPGRRSYEQYF
J: TRBJ2-6; D: TRBD1; V: TRBV18; size: .; DNA: TGTGCCAGCACCACGGGACAGCGAGGAACGGCCAACGTCCTGACTTTC; CDR3: CASTTGQRGTANVLTF
J: TRBJ2-5; D: .; V: TRBV5-6; size: .; DNA: TGTGCCAGCAGCCCTGGGACGCCCCCCGGAAGGGAGACCCAGTACTTC; CDR3: CASSPGTPPGRETQYF
J: TRBJ2-6; D: .; V: TRBV21-1; size: .; DNA: TGTGCCAGCAGCAATAGGAACTCTGGGGCCAACGTCCTGACTTTC; CDR3: CASSNRNSGANVLTF
J: TRBJ2-1; D: .; V: TRBV5-1; size: .; DNA: TGCGCCAGCAGCTTACTCTACAACAATGAGCAGTTCTTC; CDR3: CASSLLYNNEQFF
J: TRBJ1-2; D: .; V: TRBV9; size: .; DNA: TGTGCCAGCAGCGGACAGGTGGCAAACTATGGCTACACCTTC; CDR3: CASSGQVANYGYTF
J: TRBJ2-5; D: .; V: TRBV28; size: .; DNA: TGTGCCAGCGGAGAGACCAACCAAGAGACCCAGTACTTC; CDR3: CASGETNQETQYF
J: TRBJ1-3; D: .; V: TRBV28; size: .; DNA: TGTGCCAGCAGTCTACCTCGTCCCTCGGGAAACACCATATATTTT; CDR3: CASSLPRPSGNTIYF
J: TRBJ1-1; D: .; V: TRBV15; size: .; DNA: TGTGCCACCAGCAGGCAAGCCATGAACACTGAAGCTTTCTTT; CDR3: CATSRQAMNTEAFF
J: TRBJ1-4; D: TRBD1; V: TRBV18; size: .; DNA: TGTGCCAGCTCACCGGACAGGTCTAATGAAAAACTGTTTTTT; CDR3: CASSPDRSNEKLFF
J: TRBJ2-2; D: TRBD1; V: TRBV27; size: once; DNA: TGTGCCAGCAGTTTCTCCGGGACAGGGCTATTCGGGGAGCTGTTTTTT; CDR3: CASSFSGTGLFGELFF
J: TRBJ2-3; D: TRBD2; V: TRBV4-1; size: .; DNA: TGCGCCAGCAGCCAAGTCGGGTTCGGTAGGGGAGGGGCAGATACGCAGTATTTT; CDR3: CASSQVGFGRGGADTQYF
J: TRBJ2-1; D: .; V: TRBV28; size: .; DNA: TGTGCCGGTGCGCCTTTTAGGGGGGACAATGAGCAGTTCTTC; CDR3: CAGAPFRGDNEQFF
J: TRBJ2-3; D: TRBD2; V: TRBV7-2; size: .; DNA: TGTGCCAGCAGCTTAGGGACTAGCGGGAAGAATACGCAGTATTTT; CDR3: CASSLGTSGKNTQYF
J: TRBJ2-7; D: TRBD1; V: TRBV5-8; size: once; DNA: TGTGCCAGCAGATTCACGACCCGGGACAGAACCTACGAGCAGTACTTC; CDR3: CASRFTTRDRTYEQYF
J: TRBJ1-5; D: .; V: TRBV9; size: .; DNA: TGTGCCAGCAGCGTAGTGCATAGGAGGGGCAATCAGCCCCAGCATTTT; CDR3: CASSVVHRRGNQPQHF
J: TRBJ1-1; D: .; V: TRBV27; size: .; DNA: TGTGCCAGCAGTTTATGGGTCACAGGGAGCGACAACACTGAAGCTTTCTTT; CDR3: CASSLWVTGSDNTEAFF
J: TRBJ2-5; D: TRBD2; V: TRBV6-1; size: .; DNA: TGTGCCAGCAGGACGACCCTAGCGGAAGAGACCCAGTACTTC; CDR3: CASRTTLAEETQYF
J: TRBJ2-7; D: .; V: TRBV19; size: .; DNA: TGTGCCAGTAGTGGGACCCACTACGAGCAGTACTTC; CDR3: CASSGTHYEQYF
J: TRBJ2-1; D: TRBD2; V: TRBV11-2; size: .; DNA: TGTGCCAGCAGCTTAGAGAAACAGGGACTAGCTGTCCTGGGGAATGAGCAGTTCTTC; CDR3: CASSLEKQGLAVLGNEQFF
J: TRBJ1-5; D: .; V: TRBV28; size: .; DNA: TGTGCCAGCAGCTTAAGGACGGACCACTATAGCAATCAGCCCCAGCATTTT; CDR3: CASSLRTDHYSNQPQHF
J: TRBJ2-1; D: TRBD2; V: TRBV5-1; size: .; DNA: TGCGCCAGCAGCCGACTAGCGGGGGAGGAGGATGAGCAGTTCTTC; CDR3: CASSRLAGEEDEQFF
J: TRBJ1-1; D: .; V: TRBV7-2; size: .; DNA: TGTGCCAGCAGCCTGGTCTTAGGGTTGAACACTGAAGCTTTCTTT; CDR3: CASSLVLGLNTEAFF
J: TRBJ2-5; D: .; V: TRBV10-3; size: once; DNA: TGTGCCATCAGTGATAGCCGGGACGTAGAGACCCAGTACTTC; CDR3: CAISDSRDVETQYF
J: TRBJ2-5; D: TRBD2; V: TRBV5-4; size: .; DNA: TGTGCCAGCAGCTTGCGGCGGGGGGCGCCGGAGACCCAGTACTTC; CDR3: CASSLRRGAPETQYF
J: TRBJ1-4; D: .; V: TRBV9; size: .; DNA: TGTGCCAGCAGCGTAGCTTGGAGGGATAATGAAAAACTGTTTTTT; CDR3: CASSVAWRDNEKLFF
J: TRBJ1-1; D: .; V: TRBV2; size: .; DNA: TGTGCCAGCAGCTTGACAAGTGGCACTGAAGCTTTCTTT; CDR3: CASSLTSGTEAFF
J: TRBJ1-2; D: TRBD1; V: TRBV30; size: .; DNA: TGTGCCTGGAGACAGGGGGGTTATGGCTACACCTTC; CDR3: CAWRQGGYGYTF
J: TRBJ2-7; D: .; V: TRBV30; size: .; DNA: TGTGCCTGGAGTCCTGGGGTCTACGAGCAGTACTTC; CDR3: CAWSPGVYEQYF